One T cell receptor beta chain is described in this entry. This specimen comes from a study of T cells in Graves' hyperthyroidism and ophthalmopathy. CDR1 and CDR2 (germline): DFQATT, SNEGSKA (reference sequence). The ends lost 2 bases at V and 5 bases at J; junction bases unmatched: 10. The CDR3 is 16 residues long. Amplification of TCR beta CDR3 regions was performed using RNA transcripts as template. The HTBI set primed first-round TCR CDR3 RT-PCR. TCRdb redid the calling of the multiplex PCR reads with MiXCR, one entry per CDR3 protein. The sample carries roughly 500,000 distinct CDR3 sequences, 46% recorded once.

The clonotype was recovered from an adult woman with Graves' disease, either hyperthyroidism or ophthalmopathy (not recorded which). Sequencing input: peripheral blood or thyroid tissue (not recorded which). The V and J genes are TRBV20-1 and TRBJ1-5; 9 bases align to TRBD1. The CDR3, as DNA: TGCAGTGCTAGACCGACAGGGGGGGCGCGGGATCAGCCCCAGCATTTT. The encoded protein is CSARPTGGARDQPQHF.